This TCR beta chain is from a study of shared clonotypes between healthy human individuals (dated by TCRdb to 2019 to 2021). Turning to the overall study: Two women and a few men aged 18 to 49 years were included in the cohort. For each donor, CD4 naive and CD4 memory were each given three plates, CD8 naive was given two plates, and CD8 memory was given one plate. The study deeply sequenced blood TCR repertoires of five healthy adults to estimate repertoire size and the extent of clonotype sharing between individuals. Different laboratories and diverse techniques were used to prepare libraries and sequence TCR repertoires, to increase sequencing depth and limit assay-specific biases. Each donor's leukapheresis produced roughly between roughly 0.94 and 9.5 billion PBMCs.

CD8 naive samples were CD45RO-negative cells positively selected for CCR7, giving a CD45RA+CCR7+ population that excluded TemRA cells. Donors were healthy HIV-negative adults with no recently reported acute infections or vaccinations. All donors were Caucasian adults living in Nashville, Tennessee, USA. After blood collection by leukapheresis, PBMCs were isolated using Ficoll-Histopaque density gradient centrifugation and then cryopreserved in the vapor phase of liquid nitrogen. Analytical flow cytometry was used to check the purity and quantity of each magnetically sorted T cell population. Each sorted fraction had its genomic DNA isolated and then quantified by UV absorbance on a Nanodrop 2000c. Using the deep immunoSEQ assay, multiplex PCR amplified TCR CDR3 regions from genomic DNA. Genomic DNA extracted from each cell subset was distributed evenly over all wells of several immunoSEQ 96-well plates, and each plate served as one replicate. For sorted subsets, each replicate PCR was loaded with approximately 190 ng genomic DNA, equivalent to about 30,000 T cell genomes. The purified libraries were quantified using a Qubit 3.0 fluorometer, sized with a Bioanalyzer 2100, and then quantified again using the KAPA Library Quantification kit. Every immunoSEQ 96-well plate was sequenced on a separate single-read 150-cycle Illumina NextSeq 550 flow cell. As for how the authors treated the data: Because the immunoSEQ output held only junctional sequences and lacked quality scores, the filtering could not match the filtering applied to full-length reads. Sequences were annotated with PyIR, a Python wrapper for IgBLAST v1.9, using IMGT germline references to assign V/J genes and CDR3. Reads were removed for weak V/J assignments (E-value above 1e-6), missing CDR3, stop codons, out-of-frame junctions, or ambiguous translated residues. V3J clonotypes were defined by identical inferred V gene, J gene, and CDR3 amino acid sequence. Percentage overlap between repertoires was calculated by dividing the number of shared unique clonotypes by the size of the smaller repertoire. RTK rarefaction, the Chao1 estimator, and Recon v2.1 estimates of unobserved clonotypes were used to assess repertoire richness. Generation probabilities were computed with OLGA for all TCRbeta clonotypes obtained by the gDNA method from a few donors. TCRdb holds this immuneACCESS table with in-frame rearrangements only. Some clones are missing; in checked studies, unresolved V genes explain under half, and the rest has no known cause. V and J calls and clone size are as listed in that table; D and trimming were resolved from the DNA. The sample includes approximately 740,000 clones, with 80% to 95% observed a single time. About 25% of the sample is taken by the ten largest.

CDR1 is given as MDHEN and CDR2 as SYDVKM, both from the germline V gene. Reading from cysteine to phenylalanine, the CDR3 counts 13 amino acids. The read is trimmed to its CDR3 DNA, 39 bases read in frame from base 1. The trim is 3 bases for V and 6 bases for J, with a gap of 11 bases between the germline ends. The investigation overall reported the following: Clonotypes shared by all four sorted-subset donors showed higher generation probabilities than non-shared clonotypes. Even with the large sequencing depth, rarefaction of the sorted-subset datasets indicated that sequencing was incomplete. Sampling was restricted to blood, and TCR repertoires in tissue are likely to differ from TCR repertoires in blood. The genetic and exposure-history diversity represented was limited by the small number of donors. Sharing across a few donors was observed for around 4.8% of naive CD4, over 3% of naive CD8, about 2.5% of memory CD4, and approximately 0.41% of memory CD8 clonotypes. Based on pairwise subsampling, the degree of clonotype sharing among donors was expected to be affected by sequencing depth. Larger estimated clonotype richness was generally found for naive subsets than for memory subsets.

As regards this clone: It lacks a known antigen. No clone much larger than this one lies a single base away; base qualities are absent.

The sequence is built from TRBV28 and TRBJ1-1; the D gene remains uncertain. The sequence was collected from a man younger than 40 in good health. The specimen was naive CD8+ T cells sorted from blood. This sample's cell subset or site label indicates: CD45RA+CCR7+. The DNA sequence reads TGTGCCAGCAGTTTTGACCGGGAGCCTGAAGCTTTCTTT. This sequence encodes CASSFDREPEAFF.